One TCR beta chain is described in this entry. Trimming shortened V by 4 bases and J by 2 bases, and 13 bases separated the two germline ends. CDR1 is SGDLS and CDR2 is YYNGEE in the germline V gene. The CDR3 is 14 residues long. Repertoires were generated with immunoSEQ multiplex PCR, while TCRdb's copy carries only in-frame clones and drops some. The sample comprises roughly 200,000 clones, 80% to 90% of which are singletons, and less than 1.5% rests with the top ten. The data originate from a study of blood T cell repertoires in COVID-19. Study in general: Acute-phase and convalescent COVID-19 samples originated in the United States, Italy and Spain.

Participants spanned ages roughly 18 to 95 years and resided in about 25 US areas. Allocation to cohorts depended on clinical history reported by the participants. The chain couples TRBV9 to TRBJ2-7; no reliable D call. This sequence was found in a young man who had recovered from COVID-19. Specimen: PBMCs or T cells enriched from blood (not recorded which). CDR3 amino acids: CASSPQTHTYEQYF. For the CDR3, the DNA is TGTGCCAGCAGCCCCCAGACTCATACCTACGAGCAGTACTTC. Full variable domain (rest looked up from reference TRBV9 and TRBJ2-7): DSGVTQTPKHLITATGQRVTLRCSPRSGDLSVYWYQQSLDQGLQFLIQYYNGEERAKGNILERFSAQQFPDLHSELNLSSLELGDSALYFCASSPQTHTYEQYFGPGTRLTVT.